Below, 25 T cell receptor beta chains from the same sample are listed, as sequenced in a study of T cell repertoires in cytomegalovirus infection. TCRdb passed the reads through MiXCR, listing each CDR3 protein once. Of 490,000 or so distinct CDR3 sequences listed, roughly 10% are singletons. What was sequenced was PBMCs. The receptors were sampled from a human donor in good health (CMV status not recorded). Some clones in this sample may be carry-over from other donors' samples.

This clonotype has a count of ten or more. The chain links TRBV7-2 to TRBJ1-5; the match to TRBD1 covers 7 bases. CDR3 length: 15 amino acids. In germline, CDR1 is SGHTA, CDR2 FQGNSA. V was pared by 3 bases and J by 7 bases, with 9 bases of the junction left unmatched. The CDR3 DNA reads as TGTGCCAGCAGCTTTAAGACAGGGACGAACCAGCCCCAGCATTTT. Translated: CASSFKTGTNQPQHF.

This chain links TRBV6-5 with TRBJ2-1, with 10 positions matching TRBD2. In germline, CDR1 is MNHEY, CDR2 SVGAGI. There are 15 residues in the CDR3. The V segment lost 4 bases and the J segment 6 bases; nucleotides outside the gene matches: 6. CDR3 nucleotides: TGTGCCAGCAGTTCGAGCGGGAGGGCCCTCAATGAGCAGTTCTTC. This encodes CASSSSGRALNEQFF.

The rearrangement links TRBV20-1 to TRBJ2-1; 7 bases align to TRBD2. This CDR3 comprises 16 residues. With 3 bases clipped from V and 3 bases from J, the junction kept 11 bases outside the gene matches. The germline gives CDR1 DFQATT, CDR2 SNEGSKA (reference sequence). CDR3 nucleotide sequence: TGCAGTGCTAGTGCGGCTAGCGGTCGTTTCTACAATGAGCAGTTCTTC. Its protein product is CSASAASGRFYNEQFF.

This clonotype occurred many times. The rearrangement joins TRBV12-3 or TRBV12-4 to TRBJ2-2; 7 positions match TRBD2. Trimming cost V 2 bases and J 7 bases; bases outside gene matches: 4. The CDR3 has 14 amino acids. The CDR3: CASSLTGGGGELFF. CDR3 coding DNA: TGTGCCAGCAGTTTAACTGGGGGGGGCGGGGAGCTGTTTTTT.

This clonotype was observed a few times. The CDR3 reads CANTRQGGAGNTIYF. The DNA for the CDR3 is TGTGCCAACACAAGACAGGGGGGTGCTGGAAACACCATATATTTT. The chain couples TRBV6-6 to TRBJ1-3; 9 positions match TRBD1. CDR3 length: 15 amino acids. Germline loops: CDR1 MNHNY, CDR2 SVGAGI (reference sequence). The V segment lost 10 bases and the J segment 2 bases; nucleotides outside the gene matches: 9.

This clonotype was recorded a few times. The rearrangement joins TRBV12-3 or TRBV12-4 to TRBJ1-2; D might be TRBD1 (5 bases). With 1 base removed from V and 2 bases from J, the gap between germline ends came to 11 bases. CDR3 length: 15 residues. Written as DNA, the CDR3 is TGTGCCAGCAGTTTAGAATCGGGGGTGAACTATGGCTACACCTTC. It is translated as CASSLESGVNYGYTF.

This clonotype has ten or more counts. The chain carries TRBV28 and TRBJ1-1; D gene unclear. This CDR3 has 15 residues. The V gene's germline CDR1 is MDHEN and CDR2 SYDVKM. V gave up 9 bases and J gave up 0 bases, with 17 bases separating them. CDR3 loop: CASLTIGAMNTEAFF. The CDR3 DNA follows: TGTGCCAGTCTGACGATAGGAGCCATGAACACTGAAGCTTTCTTT.

This clonotype showed up many times. The V gene is TRBV7-2, the J gene TRBJ2-7; TRBD2 matches at 10 bases. Germline assignment: CDR1 SGHTA and CDR2 FQGNSA. J was trimmed by 5 bases and V by 5 bases; bases with no gene match: 6. This CDR3 is 14 amino acids long. DNA for the CDR3: TGTGCCAGCAGCCGATATAGCGGGAGGAACGAGCAGTACTTC. It specifies CASSRYSGRNEQYF.

This clonotype was observed at least ten times. This sequence joins TRBV28 and TRBJ2-7, with 7 bases fitting TRBD2. Trimming removed 2 bases from V and 3 bases from J; junction bases left unmatched: 10. The CDR3 sequence is 16 residues long. Germline V lookup: CDR1 MDHEN, CDR2 SYDVKM. DNA of the CDR3: TGTGCCAGCAGTTTAGGGGGTCTCCCTAGCGGCTACGAGCAGTACTTC. As protein: CASSLGGLPSGYEQYF.

The sample holds many counts of this clonotype. The chain combines TRBV7-2 with TRBJ1-5, with TRBD1 matching 12 bases. Germline V gives CDR1 SGHTA, CDR2 FQGNSA. The CDR3 covers 17 residues. Losses at the gene ends were 4 bases for V and 5 bases for J; bases not matched to a gene: 9. The CDR3 loop reads CASSSHWGQGADQPQHF. The CDR3 nucleotides read TGTGCCAGCAGCTCCCACTGGGGACAGGGGGCCGATCAGCCCCAGCATTTT.

This clonotype has only a few counts. The rearrangement uses TRBV5-1 and TRBJ1-5; 7 bases line up with TRBD1. The V gene end was trimmed by 2 bases and the J gene end by 4 bases; junction bases not matched to a gene: 6. CDR1 is SGHRS, CDR2 YFSETQ, per germline. The CDR3 consists of 15 residues. CDR3 amino acids: CASSFTGEKNQPQHF. In DNA, the CDR3 is TGCGCCAGCAGCTTTACAGGGGAGAAGAATCAGCCCCAGCATTTT.

The V and J genes are TRBV5-5 and TRBJ2-7; a weak D match, TRBD1 (6 bases). Trimming stripped 2 bases from V and 5 bases from J, with 11 bases between. The CDR3 is 13 residues long. Germline values: CDR1 SGHKS, CDR2 YYEKEE (reference sequence). The CDR3 loop is CASSFTGQHEQYF. CDR3 nucleotides: TGTGCCAGCAGCTTTACCGGACAGCACGAGCAGTACTTC.

Notes on this clonotype: An end of the junction differs from the germline gene, which may be a read error. This chain joins TRBV11-2 and TRBJ2-2, with a weak D call TRBD1 (7 bases). Germline CDR1 and CDR2: SGHAT and FQNNGV. This CDR3 has 14 amino acids. CDR3 loop: CASRLQGLGGEPFF. The CDR3 nucleotides are TGTGCCAGCAGGCTACAGGGGCTGGGCGGGGAGCCGTTTTTT.

This clonotype was picked up a small number of times. The rearrangement links TRBV20-1 to TRBJ2-1; D not certain. The CDR3 contains 14 residues. The V end lost 5 bases, the J end lost 0 bases, and 11 bases lay between the germline ends. Germline V gives CDR1 DFQATT, CDR2 SNEGSKA (reference sequence). The CDR3 bases are TGCAGTGCTGGTTTAGACTTCTCCTACAATGAGCAGTTCTTC. It specifies CSAGLDFSYNEQFF.

The chain joins TRBV28 to TRBJ2-1; D perhaps matches TRBD2 (6 bases). The CDR3 spans 16 residues. V was cut by 5 bases and J by 0 bases, with 14 bases left in between. Germline V CDR1 and CDR2: MDHEN, SYDVKM. DNA for the CDR3: TGTGCCAGCAGTGGGACTTTTCTAAGCTCCTACAATGAGCAGTTCTTC. Translated: CASSGTFLSSYNEQFF.

This clonotype was counted between two and nine times. V gene TRBV6-2 or TRBV6-3 combines with J gene TRBJ1-1, with D possibly matching TRBD1 (5 bases). Germline CDR1 reads MNHEY; CDR2 reads SVGEGT. This CDR3 spans 13 amino acids. V was trimmed by 2 bases and J by 6 bases, leaving 10 bases between them. The chain's CDR3 is CASSYRGGAEAFF. CDR3 in DNA: TGTGCCAGCAGTTACCGCGGGGGTGCTGAAGCTTTCTTT.

This clonotype was found many times. This sequence joins TRBV11-1 and TRBJ2-1, with D maybe TRBD2 (6 bases). Per the germline V gene, CDR1 is SGHAT and CDR2 is FQDESV (reference sequence). V dropped 0 bases and J dropped 7 bases, with 13 bases sitting between them. The CDR3 totals 15 residues. The CDR3 spells CASSLALSGVNEQFF. The CDR3 nucleotides are TGTGCCAGCAGCTTAGCGCTTTCGGGAGTTAATGAGCAGTTCTTC.

The rearrangement links TRBV20-1 to TRBJ1-5, with 10 bases matching TRBD1. The V gene's germline CDR1 is DFQATT and CDR2 SNEGSKA (reference sequence). Trimming took 6 bases from V and 7 from J; bases not matched to a gene: 6. This CDR3 spans 13 amino acids. DNA for the CDR3: TGCAGTGCAGGACAGGGGGGAAGCCAGCCCCAGCATTTT. Translation: CSAGQGGSQPQHF.

This clonotype was seen a few times. J is TRBJ1-1 and V is TRBV5-6, with 8 bases aligning to TRBD1. The CDR3 spans 13 residues. CDR1 is SGHDT and CDR2 is YYEEEE in the germline V gene. The junction had 10 bases not matched to a gene; V was cut back by 4 bases and J by 11 bases. As DNA, the CDR3 is TGTGCCAGCAGCGCTAGAGGTGGGACAGGCGCTTTCTTT. It is translated as CASSARGGTGAFF.

This clonotype was seen only a few times. The chain combines TRBV19 with TRBJ2-1, with D tentatively TRBD1 or TRBD2 (7 bases each). Germline V lookup: CDR1 LNHDA, CDR2 SQIVND (reference sequence). CDR3 length: 16 residues. V dropped 7 bases and J dropped 5 bases, with 21 bases sitting between them. CDR3 in amino acids: CASTLQGGGPNNEQFF. The CDR3 DNA follows: TGTGCCAGTACCCTTCAGGGAGGGGGCCCTAACAATGAGCAGTTCTTC.

This clonotype has only a few counts. This sequence joins TRBV6-5 and TRBJ1-2; D is uncertain. CDR3 length: 13 amino acids. The V gene lost 0 bases and the J gene lost 4 bases, with 6 bases spanning the gap. Germline CDR1 is MNHEY and CDR2 is SVGAGI. Here the CDR3 DNA reads TGTGCCAGCAGTTACTCGGGTGTCTATGGCTACACCTTC. As protein: CASSYSGVYGYTF.

This clonotype was seen ten or more times. V usage is TRBV15 and J usage is TRBJ2-3; D assignment may be TRBD1 or TRBD2 (5 bases each). Trimming took off 3 bases at V and 0 bases at J, with 10 bases between the two ends. The CDR3 consists of 15 residues. In germline, CDR1 is LNHNV, CDR2 YYDKDF (reference sequence). The CDR3 protein is CATSRGVRSTDTQYF. The CDR3 DNA follows: TGTGCCACCAGCAGGGGGGTACGAAGCACAGATACGCAGTATTTT.

This chain uses TRBV20-1 with TRBJ1-1, with D perhaps TRBD1 (6 bases). The CDR3 runs 15 residues. CDR1 is DFQATT, CDR2 SNEGSKA, per germline (reference sequence). Trimming cost V 0 bases and J 1 base, with 12 bases left between them. The CDR3 spells CSARDPQGTNTEAFF. Here the CDR3 DNA reads TGCAGTGCTAGAGACCCACAGGGTACGAACACTGAAGCTTTCTTT.

This clonotype has at least ten counts. This rearrangement joins TRBV6-1 to TRBJ1-5; D might be TRBD1 (5 bases). This CDR3 is 16 amino acids long. V was pared by 3 bases and J by 0 bases, with 12 bases between. Germline CDR1 is MNHNS and CDR2 is SASEGT. The CDR3 nucleotides are TGTGCCAGCAGTGAGTTCTGGGGGGTTAGCAATCAGCCCCAGCATTTT. As protein: CASSEFWGVSNQPQHF.

This clonotype showed up many times. The rearrangement uses TRBV27 and TRBJ2-1; no definite D call. The CDR3 contains 19 residues. Germline lookup yields CDR1 MNHEY and CDR2 SMNVEV (reference sequence). V was shortened by 5 bases and J by 0 bases, with 23 bases between the two germline ends. CDR3 sequence (DNA): TGTGCCAGCAGTCACCACCCCTTTGAGCCAACGAGCTCCTACAATGAGCAGTTCTTC. Translation gives CASSHHPFEPTSSYNEQFF.